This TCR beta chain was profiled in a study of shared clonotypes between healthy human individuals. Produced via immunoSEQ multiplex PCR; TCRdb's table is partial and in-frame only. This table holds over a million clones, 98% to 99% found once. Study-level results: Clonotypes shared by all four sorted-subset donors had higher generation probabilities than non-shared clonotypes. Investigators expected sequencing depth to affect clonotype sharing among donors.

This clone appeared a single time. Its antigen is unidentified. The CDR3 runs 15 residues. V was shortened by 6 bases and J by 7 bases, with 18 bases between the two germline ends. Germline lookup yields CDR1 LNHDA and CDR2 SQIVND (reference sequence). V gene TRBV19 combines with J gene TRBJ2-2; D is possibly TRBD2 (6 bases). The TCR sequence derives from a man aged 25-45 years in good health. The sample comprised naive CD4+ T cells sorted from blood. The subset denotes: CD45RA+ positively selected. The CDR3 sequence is CASSAFTSSFGELFF. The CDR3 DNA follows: TGTGCCAGTAGCGCCTTTACTAGCTCGTTCGGGGAGCTGTTTTTT.